Shown below are 28 T cell receptor beta chains from a single sample sequenced in a study of CD8+CD57+ T cells in acquired aplastic anemia. Investigators profiled TCR beta VDJ and CDR3 from genomic DNA template. TCRdb passed the reads through MiXCR, listing each CDR3 protein once. The table lists some 410,000 distinct CDR3 sequences, 65% to 80% of them singletons. Sequencing input: sorted CD4+, CD8+, or CD8+CD57+ T cells (not recorded which) from PBMCs. The receptors here all came from a human donor in good health, serving as a control.

Worth noting for this clonotype: No conserved phenylalanine or tryptophan is present at the end of the CDR3, so a read error is the likely explanation. It is unclear where the CDR3 begins or ends on the DNA, so no DNA is shown, and the CDR3 is as TCRdb lists it. The CDR3 loop reads CASSQAICEQHY. The chain couples TRBV7-2 to TRBJ2-7. The CDR3 is 12 amino acids in total, end residues counted. Per germline, CDR1 SGHTA and CDR2 FQGNSA.

Remarks on this clonotype: No conserved phenylalanine or tryptophan ends this CDR3, so it is likely a read error. Because the CDR3's place on the DNA is in doubt, the DNA is left out and the CDR3 is given as listed by TCRdb. This chain connects TRBV7-2 to TRBJ1-1; TRBD1 was called by the table and not checked on the DNA. The germline CDR1 and CDR2 sequences are SGHTA and FQGNSA. Including both end residues, the CDR3 is 13 amino acids long. The chain's CDR3 is CASSLVPGDDALN.

The V gene is TRBV7-2, the J gene TRBJ1-1; D might be TRBD1 (5 bases). Trimming stripped 2 bases from V and 11 bases from J, with 21 bases between. Per the germline V gene, CDR1 is SGHTA and CDR2 is FQGNSA. This CDR3 comprises 15 residues. The CDR3 spells CASSLSFNRRAGAFF. CDR3 DNA: TGTGCCAGCAGCTTAAGCTTTAATCGGCGGGCAGGGGCTTTCTTT.

This chain connects TRBV5-1 to TRBJ1-6; 9 bases agree with TRBD1. V was clipped by 4 bases and J by 8 bases; unmatched bases: 7. This CDR3 is built from 15 residues. CDR1 SGHRS and CDR2 YFSETQ come from the germline V gene. The CDR3 nucleotides read TGCGCCAGCAGCAGGGAACAGGGGGCCCATTCACCCCTCCACTTT. The encoded protein is CASSREQGAHSPLHF.

This clonotype has a handful of counts. The chain's CDR3 is CASTPLGTGGDGQFF. The CDR3 coding sequence is TGTGCCAGCACCCCTTTGGGGACAGGCGGAGACGGGCAGTTCTTC. The chain is built from TRBV27 and TRBJ2-1; TRBD1 agrees at 8 bases. V trimming: 7 bases; J trimming: 12 bases; junction bases outside the gene matches: 17. Germline V gene data show CDR1 as MNHEY and CDR2 as SMNVEV (reference sequence). CDR3 length: 15 amino acids.

This clonotype was seen only a few times. This chain connects TRBV5-1 to TRBJ2-3; D remains ambiguous. The V end lost 0 bases, the J end lost 2 bases, and 13 bases lay between the germline ends. The CDR3 extends over 16 amino acids. Germline CDR1 reads SGHRS; CDR2 reads YFSETQ. The DNA for the CDR3 is TGCGCCAGCAGCTTGGCCCCGTATGGAAACACAGATACGCAGTATTTT. Translated, it gives CASSLAPYGNTDTQYF.

The chain employs TRBV6-2 or TRBV6-3 and TRBJ1-2; D may be TRBD1 (5 bases). CDR1 and CDR2 from the germline V gene are MNHEY and SVGEGT. This CDR3 contains 12 residues. V was cut by 7 bases and J by 8 bases, with 14 bases left in between. The CDR3 coding sequence is TGTGCCAGCAAGGAGGAAGGGGACGGCTACACCTTC. Translation gives CASKEEGDGYTF.

The V and J genes are TRBV20-1 and TRBJ2-7; no firm D call. V shed 2 bases and J shed 5 bases, with 16 bases lying between them. In germline, CDR1 is DFQATT, CDR2 SNEGSKA (reference sequence). The CDR3 extends over 14 amino acids. CDR3 bases: TGCAGTGCTAGACCCTCGGCTGCCGTCGACGAGCAGTACTTC. Its translation is CSARPSAAVDEQYF.

The rearrangement uses TRBV10-1 and TRBJ2-7; D is unclear. Trimming removed 4 bases from V and 6 bases from J, with 13 bases in between. The CDR3 is 13 residues long. Germline loops: CDR1 WNHNN, CDR2 SYGVQD (reference sequence). CDR3: CASSGRGVPEQYF. The DNA of the CDR3 is TGCGCCAGCAGTGGTCGTGGGGTCCCCGAGCAGTACTTC.

The chain recombines TRBV19 with TRBJ2-5; D possibly corresponds to TRBD1 (7 bases). The CDR3 is 14 amino acids. Germline V lookup: CDR1 LNHDA, CDR2 SQIVND (reference sequence). Trimming shortened V by 5 bases and J by 11 bases, and 21 bases separated the two germline ends. CDR3 amino acids: CASSGTAGHEQQYF. The CDR3 region has the DNA TGTGCCAGTAGTGGGACAGCGGGCCATGAGCAGCAGTACTTC.

Comments on this clonotype: One junction end disagrees with the germline gene, perhaps due to a read error. This chain connects TRBV12-3 or TRBV12-4 to TRBJ1-5; weak D call: TRBD1 (5 bases). The CDR3 sequence is 15 residues long. The CDR3 protein is CAISLGGRDNQPQHF. CDR3 nucleotides: TGTGCCATCAGTCTGGGAGGCAGGGACAATCAGCCCCAGCATTTT.

V is TRBV7-2 and J is TRBJ2-5; 10 bases fit TRBD2. The CDR3 runs 15 residues. Germline V CDR1 and CDR2: SGHTA, FQGNSA. Losses at the gene ends were 3 bases for V and 13 bases for J; bases not matched to a gene: 14. The CDR3 region is CASSLPAGGQQFLYF. Written as DNA, the CDR3 is TGTGCCAGCAGCTTGCCAGCGGGGGGGCAGCAGTTCTTGTACTTC.

Turning to this clonotype: This may be a read error, as it is one base from a much larger clone. The CDR3 loop is CASSPSTGLTGTQYF. The DNA of the CDR3 is TGTGCCAGCTCACCCTCGACAGGGCTCACAGGTACGCAGTATTTT. The chain links TRBV18 to TRBJ2-3; 7 positions agree with TRBD1. CDR3 size: 15 residues. Looked up from germline, CDR1 is KGHSH and CDR2 is LQKENI. Full variable domain (remainder filled in from reference TRBV18 and TRBJ2-3): NAGVMQNPRHLVRRRGQEARLRCSPMKGHSHVYWYRQLPEEGLKFMVYLQKENIIDESGMPKERFSAEFPKEGPSILRIQQVVRGDSAAYFCASSPSTGLTGTQYFGPGTRLTVL.

Note on this clonotype: A read error may account for a junction end that differs from germline. The rearrangement joins TRBV9 to TRBJ1-2; D is undetermined. Germline V gene lookup returns CDR1 SGDLS and CDR2 YYNGEE. This CDR3 region has 15 residues. The CDR3 protein is CASSLRLTATYAYTF. For the CDR3, the DNA is TGTGCCAGCAGCTTAAGGTTGACTGCCACCTATGCCTACACCTTC.

As regards this clonotype: A much bigger clone sits one base away, suggesting this may be a read error. The CDR3 reads CASSSTDQQYF. The CDR3 DNA follows: TGTGCCAGCAGCTCGACCGACCAACAGTACTTC. The J gene is TRBJ2-7, the V gene TRBV7-2; no reliable D call. The CDR3 runs 11 residues. Germline V lookup: CDR1 SGHTA, CDR2 FQGNSA. Trimming pared 4 bases from V and 10 bases from J, leaving 11 bases between.

This clonotype appeared many times. The chain employs TRBV20-1 and TRBJ2-3, with 7 bases identical to TRBD2. CDR1 DFQATT and CDR2 SNEGSKA come from the germline V gene (reference sequence). Trimming removed 1 base from V and 1 base from J; junction bases left unmatched: 8. The CDR3 contains 16 residues. The CDR3 DNA reads TGCAGTGCTAGAGCCGGGACTACCTCGCGCACAGATACGCAGTATTTT. It is translated as CSARAGTTSRTDTQYF.

The rearrangement uses TRBV20-1 and TRBJ2-1; D is unclear. The DNA end favors TRBJ2-5, so the J call may be wrong. The CDR3 extends over 12 amino acids. The germline CDR1 and CDR2 sequences are DFQATT and SNEGSKA (reference sequence). CDR3 sequence: CSVKRLRETQYF. CDR3 coding DNA: TGCAGCGTTAAGCGATTGCGAGAGACCCAGTACTTC.

This clonotype was seen many times. The rearrangement uses TRBV7-2 and TRBJ1-4; D ambiguous. Trimming shortened V by 8 bases and J by 6 bases, and 22 bases separated the two germline ends. The length of the CDR3 is 16 residues. Germline V gene data show CDR1 as SGHTA and CDR2 as FQGNSA. The CDR3 is CASGPGPFRSDEKLFF. The CDR3 nucleotides are TGTGCCAGCGGGCCCGGACCGTTCCGCTCGGATGAAAAACTGTTTTTT. Looking up the rest from reference TRBV7-2 and TRBJ1-4 gives the full variable domain: GAGVSQSPSNKVTEKGKDVELRCDPISGHTALYWYRQSLGQGLEFLIYFQGNSAPDKSGLPSDRFSAERTGGSVSTLTIQRTQQEDSAVYLCASGPGPFRSDEKLFFGSGTQLSVL.

In the case of this clonotype: The junction departs from germline at one end; a sequencing error may be responsible. The rearrangement links TRBV20-1 to TRBJ1-2; TRBD1 is a possible D gene (6 bases). Germline assignment: CDR1 DFQATT and CDR2 SNEGSKA (reference sequence). The CDR3 is 15 residues long. Written as DNA, the CDR3 is TGCAGTGCTAGAGATCCGACAGGATCTCACTATGACTACACCTTC. Translation gives CSARDPTGSHYDYTF.

The J gene is TRBJ1-2, the V gene TRBV6-1; 11 bases fit TRBD1. Trimming took 6 bases from V and 5 from J; bases not matched to a gene: 8. Germline CDR1 MNHNS, CDR2 SASEGT. This CDR3 spans 15 amino acids. This CDR3 reads CASRDRGRSLYGYTF. The CDR3 DNA sequence: TGTGCCAGCAGGGACAGGGGGCGTTCACTGTATGGCTACACCTTC.

The chain has TRBV7-2 and TRBJ2-1; no clear D gene. Germline lookup yields CDR1 SGHTA and CDR2 FQGNSA. The CDR3 has 17 residues. Trimming left V 3 bases short and J 10 bases short, with 25 bases between. DNA of the CDR3: TGTGCCAGCAGCTTCTCCTCCTACGAGCAGGACGTCGGGGAGCAGTTCTTC. Its protein product is CASSFSSYEQDVGEQFF.

CDR3 sequence (DNA): TGCGCCAGCAGCCCGGTGACAGGGAACGATAACTATGGCTACACCTTC. This translates into CASSPVTGNDNYGYTF. The chain carries TRBV5-1 and TRBJ1-2, with 7 bases fitting TRBD1. The CDR3 spans 16 residues. Looked up from germline, CDR1 is SGHRS and CDR2 is YFSETQ. J lost 1 base, V lost 4 bases, and 10 bases had no gene match.

This clonotype was seen more than once but under ten times. The chain links TRBV19 to TRBJ2-3; a weak D match, TRBD1 (6 bases). The CDR3 loop spans 14 amino acids. The germline gives CDR1 LNHDA, CDR2 SQIVND (reference sequence). Trimming left V 7 bases short and J 2 bases short, with 13 bases between. The CDR3 region is CASKGRQATDTQYF. The CDR3 DNA is TGTGCCAGTAAGGGGAGACAGGCCACAGATACGCAGTATTTT. Filled out from reference TRBV19 and TRBJ2-3, the complete variable domain reads DGGITQSPKYLFRKEGQNVTLSCEQNLNHDAMYWYRQDPGQGLRLIYYSQIVNDFQKGDIAEGYSVSREKKESFPLTVTSAQKNPTAFYLCASKGRQATDTQYFGPGTRLTVL.

CDR3 sequence: CASSLGAGAQETQFF. For the CDR3, the DNA is TGTGCCAGCAGCTTGGGAGCGGGGGCACAAGAGACCCAGTTTTTT. The chain joins TRBV7-3 to TRBJ2-2, with 8 nucleotides matching TRBD2. The CDR3 loop spans 15 amino acids. J lost 16 bases, V lost 3 bases, and 16 bases had no gene match. CDR1 is SGHTA and CDR2 is FQGTGA in the germline V gene.

V and J are TRBV20-1 and TRBJ2-3; D call uncertain. Trimming cost V 0 bases and J 4 bases, with 17 bases left between them. The V gene's germline CDR1 is DFQATT and CDR2 SNEGSKA (reference sequence). CDR3 size: 16 residues. DNA of the CDR3: TGCAGTGCTAGAGACCCCGTGAGCTCCTGCCCAGATACGCAGTATTTT. Its translation is CSARDPVSSCPDTQYF.

The chain links TRBV29-1 to TRBJ2-3; TRBD1 agrees at 8 bases. Germline CDR1 and CDR2: SQVTM and ANQGSEA. V shed 0 bases and J 3 bases; nucleotides not matched to a gene: 2. The CDR3 sequence is 14 residues long. The CDR3 protein is CSVEDRGRTDTQYF. The CDR3 bases are TGCAGCGTTGAAGACAGGGGGCGAACAGATACGCAGTATTTT.

The chain uses TRBV20-1 and TRBJ1-2; D is uncertain. This CDR3 spans 14 amino acids. V was pared by 5 bases and J by 8 bases, with 21 bases between. Germline V CDR1 and CDR2: DFQATT, SNEGSKA (reference sequence). The CDR3 region is CSAGKRPAAEGYTF. The CDR3 bases are TGCAGTGCTGGAAAACGACCCGCGGCCGAGGGCTACACCTTC.

The rearrangement joins TRBV20-1 to TRBJ2-5, with 10 bases identical to TRBD2. Losses at the gene ends were 3 bases for V and 5 bases for J; bases not matched to a gene: 6. In germline, CDR1 is DFQATT, CDR2 SNEGSKA (reference sequence). The CDR3 spans 14 residues. CDR3 in DNA: TGCAGTGCTAGGTTTAGCGGGGGGATGGAGACCCAGTACTTC. It yields the protein CSARFSGGMETQYF.